This T cell receptor (beta chain) was sequenced for a study of blood T cell repertoires in COVID-19. Study-wide background: Acute and convalescent COVID-19 samples came from the United States, Italy and Spain. From T cells, B-cell-depleted T cells, or PBMCs came the material, which was cDNA or gDNA.

In germline, CDR1 is LNHDA, CDR2 SQIVND (reference sequence). CDR3 size: 12 residues. The ends were cut back, 3 bases at V and 8 bases at J, with 10 bases in the middle. Using immunoSEQ multiplex PCR, the repertoire was profiled, and TCRdb retains in-frame clones only, with some absent. The table has 140,000 or so clones, more than 65% seen once. The chain joins TRBV19 to TRBJ1-1; a weak D match, TRBD1 (6 bases). Sequencing was done on a sample of peripheral blood. The TCR comes from a man in his 60s with acute or convalescent COVID-19. The CDR3 DNA reads as TGTGCCAGTAGTATTGGGGGCTTGGAAGCTTTCTTT. This translates into CASSIGGLEAFF.